A single sample gave rise to the 2 T cell receptor beta chains below, sequenced in a study of cytomegalovirus exposure and HLA in healthy donors. The PCR used 60 Vbeta and 13 Jbeta primers. Generated by immunoSEQ multiplex PCR, the TCRdb table keeps only in-frame clones and is missing some. There are around 200,000 clones in the sample; around 70% occur only once, and 2.9% lies in the top ten. The specimen sequenced was PBMCs. The receptor source for this set is a male donor in good health and CMV-seronegative.

The chain combines TRBV2 with TRBJ1-5; TRBD1 matches 7 bases. The germline CDR1 and CDR2 sequences are SNHLY and FYNNEI. The CDR3 extends over 15 amino acids. V shed 8 bases, J shed 7 bases, and the junction held 14 bases outside the gene matches. DNA of the CDR3: TGTGCCAGCGGGACAGTAAGTCGACAGAGCCAGCCCCAGCATTTT. It yields the protein CASGTVSRQSQPQHF.

Turning to this clone: Other DNA sequences in the sample encode the same CDR3. CDR3 DNA sequence: TGTGCCAGTAGACAGGCACCTATCGCTAACTATGGCTACACCTTC. It is translated as CASRQAPIANYGYTF. The chain carries TRBV6-1 and TRBJ1-2; possible D gene TRBD1, 6 bases. Looked up from germline, CDR1 is MNHNS and CDR2 is SASEGT. The CDR3 totals 15 residues. The V end was cut by 9 bases, the J end by 0 bases, with 17 bases between.